This TCR beta chain is drawn from a study of T cell responses to AZD1222 COVID-19 vaccine. Here immunoSEQ multiplex PCR was the method, and the copy in TCRdb shows in-frame clones only, minus some. The sample records roughly 80,000 clones, approximately 86% being singletons. This CDR3 spans 15 amino acids. With 4 bases removed from V and 4 bases from J, the gap between germline ends came to 15 bases. In germline, CDR1 is LGHNA, CDR2 YSLEER. The material sequenced was peripheral blood, taken on day 0 of MenACWY control vaccination. V and J are TRBV4-3 and TRBJ2-3, with unresolved D. This TCR was recovered from an adult in good health. This CDR3 is CASSRYRFKPDTQYF. As DNA, the CDR3 is TGCGCCAGCAGCCGCTACCGGTTTAAGCCAGATACGCAGTATTTT.